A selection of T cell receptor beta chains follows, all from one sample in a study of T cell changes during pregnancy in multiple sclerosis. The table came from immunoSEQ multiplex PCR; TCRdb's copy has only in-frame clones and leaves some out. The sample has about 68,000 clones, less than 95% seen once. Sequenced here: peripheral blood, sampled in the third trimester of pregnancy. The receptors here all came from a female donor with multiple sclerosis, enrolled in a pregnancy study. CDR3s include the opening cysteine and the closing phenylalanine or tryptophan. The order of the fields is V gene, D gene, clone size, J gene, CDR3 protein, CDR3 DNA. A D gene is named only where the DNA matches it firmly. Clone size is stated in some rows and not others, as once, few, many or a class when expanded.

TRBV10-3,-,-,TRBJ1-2,CAISEQGLGYTF,TGTGCCATCAGTGAGCAGGGGCTCGGCTACACCTTC
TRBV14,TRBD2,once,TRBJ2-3,CASSPFREGPDTQYF,TGTGCCAGCTCCCCGTTCCGGGAGGGCCCGGATACGCAGTATTTT
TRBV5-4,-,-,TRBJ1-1,CASSLDQSLATEAFF,TGTGCCAGCAGCTTGGACCAGTCGTTGGCCACTGAAGCTTTCTTT
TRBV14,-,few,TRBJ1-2,CASSQVYSYGYTF,TGTGCCAGCAGCCAAGTTTATAGCTATGGCTACACCTTC
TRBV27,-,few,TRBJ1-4,CASSLYWATNEKLFF,TGTGCCAGCAGTTTATATTGGGCCACTAATGAAAAACTGTTTTTT
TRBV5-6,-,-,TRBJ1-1,CASSLLADMNTEAFF,TGTGCCAGCAGCTTGCTCGCAGACATGAACACTGAAGCTTTCTTT
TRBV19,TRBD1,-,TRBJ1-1,CASSIGQGLNTEAFF,TGTGCCAGTAGTATCGGACAGGGATTGAACACTGAAGCTTTCTTT
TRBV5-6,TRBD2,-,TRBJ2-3,CASSFALAGPDTQYF,TGTGCCAGCAGCTTTGCCCTAGCGGGGCCAGATACGCAGTATTTT
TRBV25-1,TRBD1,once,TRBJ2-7,CASRGQGGYYEQYF,TGTGCCAGCAGGGGACAGGGGGGCTACTACGAGCAGTACTTC
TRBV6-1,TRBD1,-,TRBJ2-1,CASRLDRGTYNEQFF,TGTGCCAGCAGACTGGACAGGGGGACCTACAATGAGCAGTTCTTC
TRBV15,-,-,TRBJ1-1,CATSRVAGTMNTEAFF,TGTGCCACCAGCAGAGTGGCGGGAACAATGAACACTGAAGCTTTCTTT
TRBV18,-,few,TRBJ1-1,CASSQIQGFVDEAFF,TGTGCCAGCTCACAAATTCAGGGTTTCGTAGATGAAGCTTTCTTT
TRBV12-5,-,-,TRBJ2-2,CASGLVRVAAGTGELFF,TGTGCTAGTGGTTTGGTACGCGTAGCGGCGGGCACCGGGGAGCTGTTTTTT
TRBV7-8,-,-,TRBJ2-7,CASSSFYRDEQYF,TGTGCCAGCAGTTCCTTTTACAGGGACGAGCAGTACTTC
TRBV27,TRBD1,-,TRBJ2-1,CASSLPGQGYYNEQFF,TGTGCCAGCAGTTTACCGGGACAGGGTTACTACAATGAGCAGTTCTTC
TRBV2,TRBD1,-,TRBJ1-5,CASRGQGSQPQHF,TGTGCCAGCAGGGGACAGGGGAGTCAGCCCCAGCATTTT
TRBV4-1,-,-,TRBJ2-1,CASSQEPPISSYNEQFF,TGCGCCAGCAGCCAAGAGCCTCCTATTAGCTCCTACAATGAGCAGTTCTTC
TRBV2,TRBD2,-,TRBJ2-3,CASSDGVAGGPDTQYF,TGTGCCAGCAGTGATGGGGTAGCGGGAGGGCCAGATACGCAGTATTTT
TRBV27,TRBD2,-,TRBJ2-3,CASSWAGGSLDTQYF,TGTGCCAGCAGTTGGGCGGGGGGTTCCCTAGATACGCAGTATTTT
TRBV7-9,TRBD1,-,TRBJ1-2,CASSPRQGLYGYTF,TGTGCCAGCAGCCCACGACAGGGCCTCTATGGCTACACCTTC
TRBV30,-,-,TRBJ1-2,CAWTKTTGLLYGYTF,TGTGCCTGGACTAAAACGACAGGATTACTCTATGGCTACACCTTC
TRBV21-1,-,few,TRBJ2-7,CASSNQASGTPTYEQYF,TGTGCCAGCAGCAATCAGGCTAGCGGGACGCCAACCTACGAGCAGTACTTC
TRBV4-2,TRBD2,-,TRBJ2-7,CASSQDIEPSGSYEQYF,TGTGCCAGCAGCCAAGATATCGAGCCTAGCGGGTCCTACGAGCAGTACTTC
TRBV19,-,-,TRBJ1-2,CASSNGGALAYGYTF,TGTGCCAGTAGCAACGGGGGGGCGTTAGCCTATGGCTACACCTTC
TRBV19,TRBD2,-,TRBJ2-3,CASSPPSGTQYF,TGTGCCAGTAGTCCGCCTAGCGGGACGCAGTATTTT
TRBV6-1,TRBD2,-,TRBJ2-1,CASRAGGAPKQFF,TGTGCCAGCAGGGCGGGAGGGGCCCCCAAGCAGTTCTTC
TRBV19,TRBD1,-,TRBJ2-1,CASGDRGVAIEQFF,TGTGCCAGTGGAGACAGGGGGGTAGCTATCGAGCAGTTCTTC
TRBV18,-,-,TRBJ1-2,CASSPPPQGSRGYTF,TGTGCCAGCTCACCACCCCCGCAGGGATCGAGGGGCTACACCTTC
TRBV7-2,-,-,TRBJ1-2,CASSLGRLGARGYTF,TGTGCCAGCAGCTTAGGCCGGTTGGGGGCGAGGGGCTACACCTTC
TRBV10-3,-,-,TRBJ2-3,CAIAERRDTDTQYF,TGTGCCATCGCCGAGCGGCGCGACACAGATACGCAGTATTTT
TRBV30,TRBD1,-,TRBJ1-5,CAWGQGPTHQPQHF,TGTGCCTGGGGACAGGGGCCCACGCATCAGCCCCAGCATTTT
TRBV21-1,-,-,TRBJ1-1,CASSKKVRKGLGEAFF,TGTGCCAGCAGCAAAAAAGTAAGGAAGGGGCTCGGCGAAGCTTTCTTT
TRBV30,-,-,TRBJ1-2,CAQNRGYGYTF,TGTGCCCAGAATCGGGGCTATGGCTACACCTTC
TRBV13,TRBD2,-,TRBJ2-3,CASSLALAGWDTDTQYF,TGTGCCAGCAGCTTAGCCCTAGCGGGGTGGGACACAGATACGCAGTATTTT
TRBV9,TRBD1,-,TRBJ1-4,CASSTPGTADEKLFF,TGTGCCAGCAGCACCCCCGGGACAGCAGATGAAAAACTGTTTTTT
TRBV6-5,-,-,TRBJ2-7,CASRPQGNSAYEQYF,TGTGCCAGCAGGCCCCAGGGGAATTCAGCCTACGAGCAGTACTTC
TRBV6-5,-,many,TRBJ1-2,CASRRPTDYGYTF,TGTGCCAGCAGACGACCGACAGACTATGGCTACACCTTC
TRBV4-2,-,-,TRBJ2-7,CASSQPSSESYEQYF,TGTGCCAGCAGCCAACCTTCTAGCGAATCCTACGAGCAGTACTTC
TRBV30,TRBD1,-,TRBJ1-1,CAWSTGVATEAFF,TGTGCCTGGTCGACAGGGGTAGCCACTGAAGCTTTCTTT
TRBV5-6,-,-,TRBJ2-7,CASSLYTGYSEQYF,TGTGCCAGCAGCTTATACACAGGGTACTCCGAGCAGTACTTC
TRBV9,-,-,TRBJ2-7,CASSPPGGSYEQYF,TGTGCCAGCAGCCCCCCCGGGGGCTCCTACGAGCAGTACTTC
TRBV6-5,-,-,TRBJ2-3,CASSYLSGQNTDTQYF,TGTGCCAGCAGCTACTTATCAGGACAGAACACAGATACGCAGTATTTT
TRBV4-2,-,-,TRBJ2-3,CASSPEGELTPDTQYF,TGTGCCAGCAGCCCCGAGGGGGAACTGACGCCAGATACGCAGTATTTT
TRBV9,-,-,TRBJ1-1,CASSVERNTEAFF,TGTGCCAGCAGCGTAGAGAGGAACACTGAAGCTTTCTTT
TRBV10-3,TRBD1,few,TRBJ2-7,CAISDPTGGVDEQYF,TGTGCCATCAGTGACCCGACAGGGGGCGTCGACGAGCAGTACTTC
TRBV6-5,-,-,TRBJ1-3,CASSYGGTGNTIYF,TGTGCCAGCAGTTACGGGGGCACTGGAAACACCATATATTTT
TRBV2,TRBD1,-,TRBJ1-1,CASNRDRDGTEAFF,TGTGCCAGCAACCGGGACAGGGATGGCACTGAAGCTTTCTTT